The clone carrying this TCR beta chain showed up many times. This record belongs to a study of Graves' ophthalmopathy and Graves' hyperthyroidism. The authors amplified TCR beta CDR3 regions from RNA transcripts. First-round RT-PCR with HTBI primers preceded a second-round multiplex PCR. TCRdb redid the calling of the multiplex PCR reads with MiXCR, one entry per CDR3 protein. The data show about 620,000 distinct CDR3 sequences, 22% seen once. CDR3 length: 13 amino acids. With 3 bases clipped from V and 7 bases from J, the junction kept 4 bases outside the gene matches. Additional autoimmune diseases, uncontrolled infections, pregnancy or lactation disqualified patients. As the starting material, roughly 9.8 ml of fresh peripheral blood yielded the PBMCs.

The chain recombines TRBV12-3 or TRBV12-4 with TRBJ1-2; 8 nucleotides align to TRBD1. The clonotype comes from a woman younger than 35 with stable Graves' hyperthyroidism. Some clones in this sample may be carry-over from other donors' samples. Input material: peripheral blood. The CDR3 spells CASSFGQGSGYTF. CDR3 coding DNA: TGTGCCAGCAGTTTTGGACAGGGAAGTGGCTACACCTTC.